The 11 T cell receptor beta chains below were found in one sample sequenced in a study of blood T cell repertoires in COVID-19. Sequenced by immunoSEQ multiplex PCR; TCRdb stores in-frame clones only, minus some. The data hold 130,000 to 150,000 clones, with more than 70% observed a single time. Sequencing used peripheral blood. The source is a human donor in a cohort sampled during active COVID-19.

The chain employs TRBV6-5 and TRBJ2-7, with 9 nucleotides matching TRBD2. With 11 bases clipped from V and 2 bases from J, the junction kept 10 bases outside the gene matches. CDR1 MNHEY and CDR2 SVGAGI come from the germline V gene. There are 14 residues in the CDR3. The CDR3 protein is CAVREAGGPYEQYF. The CDR3 region has the DNA TGTGCCGTTCGGGAGGCGGGAGGGCCCTACGAGCAGTACTTC.

This clone came up a few times. This sequence joins TRBV4-3 and TRBJ2-1; TRBD2 matches at 7 bases. Losses at the gene ends were 0 bases for V and 4 bases for J; bases not matched to a gene: 15. Germline V gives CDR1 LGHNA, CDR2 YSLEER. CDR3 length equals 19 residues. The CDR3 DNA is TGCGCCAGCAGCCAAGATCCCCCCCATACGGGGGGACCTTACAATGAGCAGTTCTTC. Translated, it gives CASSQDPPHTGGPYNEQFF.

The gene calls are TRBV11-2 and TRBJ2-1; 9 bases match TRBD2. This CDR3 is built from 15 residues. Germline values: CDR1 SGHAT, CDR2 FQNNGV. Trimming cost V 5 bases and J 1 base; bases outside gene matches: 3. The CDR3 DNA is TGTGCCAGCAGCCCTAGCGGGATATCCTACAATGAGCAGTTCTTC. This encodes CASSPSGISYNEQFF. The entire variable domain, with the rest obtained from reference TRBV11-2 and TRBJ2-1, is as follows: EAGVAQSPRYKIIEKRQSVAFWCNPISGHATLYWYQQILGQGPKLLIQFQNNGVVDDSQLPKDRFSAERLKGVDSTLKIQPAKLEDSAVYLCASSPSGISYNEQFFGPGTRLTVL.

V and J are TRBV15 and TRBJ2-2; tentative D call: TRBD2 (5 bases). Germline CDR1 and CDR2: LNHNV and YYDKDF (reference sequence). The CDR3 loop spans 14 amino acids. Between the trimmed V and J ends, which lost 0 bases and 5 bases, there was a span of 7 bases. The DNA of the CDR3 is TGTGCCACCAGCAGAGATCTAGCTACCGGGGAGCTGTTTTTT. This codes for CATSRDLATGELFF.

The V call is TRBV19, the J call TRBJ2-1, with 9 nucleotides matching TRBD2. V was clipped by 4 bases and J by 6 bases; unmatched bases: 13. The germline gives CDR1 LNHDA, CDR2 SQIVND (reference sequence). The CDR3 loop spans 17 amino acids. Here the CDR3 reads CASSTKREVNLGNEQFF. CDR3 bases: TGTGCCAGTAGTACGAAGCGGGAGGTAAATTTGGGCAATGAGCAGTTCTTC.

The V call is TRBV14, the J call TRBJ1-6; a weak D match, TRBD1 (6 bases). The V gene lost 5 bases and the J gene lost 8 bases, with 13 bases spanning the gap. Germline loops: CDR1 SGHDN, CDR2 FVKESK. CDR3 length: 14 residues. The CDR3 reads CASSDRLSDSPLHF. CDR3 nucleotide sequence: TGTGCCAGCAGCGACAGGCTCTCGGATTCACCCCTCCACTTT.

The chain links TRBV5-1 to TRBJ2-1, with 8 bases fitting TRBD2. The V and J ends lost 4 bases and 6 bases, in that order; junction bases with no gene match: 3. The CDR3 has 13 residues. Germline V lookup: CDR1 SGHRS, CDR2 YFSETQ. The CDR3 bases are TGCGCCAGCAGCCTTACTAGCGGCAATGAGCAGTTCTTC. This sequence encodes CASSLTSGNEQFF.

The chain carries TRBV24-1 and TRBJ1-2, with TRBD1 matching over 7 bases. The CDR3 is made up of 16 amino acids. Looked up from germline, CDR1 is KGHDR and CDR2 is SFDVKD. V trimming: 10 bases; J trimming: 1 base; junction bases outside the gene matches: 14. The CDR3 DNA sequence: TGTGCCACGTATGGGGGACAGCGTACGAATAACTATGGCTACACCTTC. Translation gives CATYGGQRTNNYGYTF.

The rearrangement links TRBV5-4 to TRBJ1-4, with 8 bases that match TRBD1. The CDR3 loop spans 16 amino acids. V was clipped by 3 bases and J by 11 bases; unmatched bases: 15. CDR1 is SGHNT, CDR2 YYREEE, per germline (reference sequence). The CDR3 here is CASSSIATGEQAKLFF. The CDR3 region has the DNA TGTGCCAGCAGCTCGATAGCGACAGGGGAGCAGGCCAAACTGTTTTTT.

The chain combines TRBV30 with TRBJ2-2; D is ambiguous. V was clipped by 2 bases and J by 4 bases, with 8 bases between them. Germline V gives CDR1 GTSNPN, CDR2 SVGIG (reference sequence). This CDR3 contains 13 residues. Here the CDR3 reads CAWSSSLTGELFF. The CDR3, as DNA: TGTGCCTGGAGTTCGAGTCTCACCGGGGAGCTGTTTTTT.

The CDR3 nucleotides are TGTGCCAGCAGCTTAGGGGGGCTAGCGGGCCAAGAGACCCAGTACTTC. Translating it yields CASSLGGLAGQETQYF. The genes are TRBV11-2 and TRBJ2-5, with 8 bases fitting TRBD2. The V gene's germline CDR1 is SGHAT and CDR2 FQNNGV. This CDR3 contains 16 residues. V gave up 1 base and J gave up 1 base; unmatched junction bases: 5.